Following are 25 T cell receptor beta chains from one sample sequenced in a study of T cell repertoires in cytomegalovirus infection. These TCRs' antigens remain unknown. TCRdb recomputed calls from the reads with MiXCR, one row per CDR3 protein. Found here are approximately 260,000 distinct CDR3 sequences, about 20% of them singletons; the top ten hold roughly a fifth. The sequences come from cultured PBMCs, collected from culture after CMV antigen stimulation. The source is a human donor in good health (CMV status not recorded). Some clones in this sample may be carry-over from other donors' samples.

A single count supports this clonotype. The CDR3 spells CASSWGTVTYEQYF. The CDR3 coding sequence is TGCGCCAGCAGCTGGGGGACAGTTACCTACGAGCAGTACTTC. The chain uses TRBV5-1 and TRBJ2-7; 7 bases are a match to TRBD1. This CDR3 is 14 amino acids long. Trimming at V came to 3 bases and at J to 2 bases, leaving 5 bases not matched to a gene. The germline gives CDR1 SGHRS, CDR2 YFSETQ.

CDR3 sequence: CASSPVLANTEAFF. CDR3 DNA sequence: TGTGCCAGCTCACCAGTTTTAGCTAACACTGAAGCTTTCTTT. The V call is TRBV18, the J call TRBJ1-1; D gene unclear. CDR1 and CDR2 from the germline V gene are KGHSH and LQKENI. This CDR3 is 14 amino acids long. Trimming left V 2 bases short and J 2 bases short, with 9 bases between.

This clonotype came up a few times. In DNA form, the CDR3 reads TGTGCCAGCAGCCGATCGGGGACATCCTACGAGCAGTACGTC. Its protein is CASSRSGTSYEQYV. This sequence joins TRBV7-2 and TRBJ2-7; a weak D match, TRBD1 (6 bases). Deletions cut 5 bases from V and 1 base from J, with 12 bases between. Germline CDR1 is SGHTA and CDR2 is FQGNSA. This CDR3 contains 14 residues.

The gene calls are TRBV18 and TRBJ2-7; D call uncertain. The V and J ends lost 3 bases and 4 bases respectively, with 13 bases between them. This CDR3 comprises 14 residues. The germline V gene has CDR1 KGHSH and CDR2 LQKENI. CDR3 DNA sequence: TGTGCCAGCTCACCCGGCTCCACGGAATACGAGCAGTACGTC. This encodes CASSPGSTEYEQYV.

The table lists this clonotype with a few counts. This sequence joins TRBV7-9 and TRBJ2-5, with 11 nucleotides matching TRBD2. Germline CDR1 SEHNR, CDR2 FQNEAQ (reference sequence). The CDR3 is made up of 16 amino acids. V shed 5 bases and J 3 bases; nucleotides not matched to a gene: 8. CDR3: CASSPGTSGIKETQYF. The CDR3 nucleotides read TGTGCCAGCAGCCCCGGGACTAGCGGAATTAAAGAGACCCAGTACTTC.

The chain is built from TRBV7-2 and TRBJ2-7; 10 nucleotides agree with TRBD1. J was trimmed by 5 bases and V by 5 bases; bases with no gene match: 15. CDR1 and CDR2 from the germline V gene are SGHTA and FQGNSA. CDR3 length equals 17 residues. CDR3 loop: CASSPTRGDRGYDEQYF. The CDR3 region has the DNA TGTGCCAGCAGCCCAACCCGAGGGGACAGGGGATACGACGAGCAGTACTTC.

This chain links TRBV6-2 or TRBV6-3 with TRBJ2-7; D not resolved. The V gene lost 5 bases and the J gene lost 7 bases, with 12 bases spanning the gap. The germline V gene encodes CDR1 MNHEY and CDR2 SVGEGT. The CDR3 is 12 amino acids. CDR3 DNA sequence: TGTGCCAGCAGTCAGACGACATCGGAGCAGTACTTC. Translating it yields CASSQTTSEQYF.

V usage is TRBV4-2 and J usage is TRBJ2-7; TRBD2 matches 7 bases. The CDR3 totals 14 residues. Per germline, CDR1 LGHNA and CDR2 YNFKEQ. Trimming removed 3 bases from V and 2 bases from J; junction bases left unmatched: 4. DNA for the CDR3: TGTGCCAGCAGCCAGGAGACTAGCACCTACGAGCAGTACTTC. Translation: CASSQETSTYEQYF.

In this sample, this clonotype turned up many times. The chain links TRBV7-2 to TRBJ2-1; unclear D gene. V lost 4 bases to trimming and J lost 0 bases, with 10 bases between them. The CDR3 totals 15 residues. CDR1 is SGHTA and CDR2 is FQGNSA in the germline V gene. The CDR3 DNA reads TGTGCCAGCAGCTCTCCTCAACTCTCCTACAATGAGCAGTTCTTC. It is translated as CASSSPQLSYNEQFF.

This clonotype was observed once. The V call is TRBV2, the J call TRBJ1-2; D not resolved. CDR3 size: 12 residues. Germline values: CDR1 SNHLY, CDR2 FYNNEI. V lost 3 bases and J 4 bases, leaving 6 bases between the germline ends. DNA for the CDR3: TGTGCCAGCAGTGAGGTCACCTATGGCTACACCTTC. It encodes CASSEVTYGYTF.

This clonotype was picked up a small number of times. The rearrangement uses TRBV6-2 or TRBV6-3 and TRBJ2-7; maybe TRBD1 (6 bases). The germline CDR1 and CDR2 sequences are MNHEY and SVGEGT. V was pared by 0 bases and J by 0 bases, with 15 bases between. The CDR3 spans 17 residues. For the CDR3, the DNA is TGTGCCAGCAGTTACTCGCCGACAGGACTGACCTCCTACGAGCAGTACGTC. Amino acids: CASSYSPTGLTSYEQYV.

The chain has TRBV4-1 and TRBJ1-1; no clear D gene. V lost 3 bases to trimming and J lost 0 bases, with 11 bases between them. The CDR3 runs 15 residues. CDR1 is MGHRA, CDR2 YSYEKL, per germline. The CDR3, as DNA: TGCGCCAGCAGCCACGGTAAACATATGAACACTGAAGCTTTCTTT. It translates to CASSHGKHMNTEAFF.

The V and J genes are TRBV2 and TRBJ1-5; TRBD1 matches 9 bases. Germline V gene data show CDR1 as SNHLY and CDR2 as FYNNEI. Trimming at V came to 5 bases and at J to 1 base, leaving 6 bases not matched to a gene. The CDR3 has 16 residues. The CDR3 nucleotides read TGTGCCAGCAGTCGGGACAGGGTCGGGAGCAATCAGCCCCAGCATTTT. Translated: CASSRDRVGSNQPQHF.

This clonotype was counted a few times. The chain joins TRBV29-1 to TRBJ2-1; 12 bases are shared with TRBD2. V lost 7 bases to trimming and J lost 11 bases; unmatched junction nucleotides: 15. From germline, CDR1 is SQVTM and CDR2 ANQGSEA. The CDR3 contains 15 residues. In DNA, the CDR3 is TGCAGCGCCTCTAGCGGGAGGGGCCCGGGTGATCAGCAGTTCTTC. This sequence encodes CSASSGRGPGDQQFF.

This clonotype occurred a few times. V usage is TRBV18 and J usage is TRBJ2-4; D unclear. This CDR3 has 12 residues. Trimming took off 1 base at V and 4 bases at J, with 2 bases between the two ends. Germline V gene lookup returns CDR1 KGHSH and CDR2 LQKENI. The CDR3 sequence: CASSPRKNIQYF. For the CDR3, the DNA is TGTGCCAGCTCACCACGGAAAAACATTCAGTACTTC.

The chain employs TRBV11-2 and TRBJ2-6; D perhaps matches TRBD1 (7 bases). The CDR3 contains 20 residues. Trimming left V 8 bases short and J 0 bases short, with 26 bases between. CDR1 is SGHAT and CDR2 is FQNNGV in the germline V gene. The CDR3 DNA follows: TGTGCCAGCCGGCGGACAGGAGGACTATCCACGTACTCTGGGGCCAACGTCCTGACTTTC. This gives the protein CASRRTGGLSTYSGANVLTF.

In its sample, this clonotype was seen many times. V usage is TRBV7-2 and J usage is TRBJ1-2; D remains unclear. The CDR3 extends over 16 amino acids. The germline CDR1 and CDR2 sequences are SGHTA and FQGNSA. The V end lost 1 base, the J end lost 8 bases, and 20 bases lay between the germline ends. DNA for the CDR3: TGTGCCAGCAGCTTAGGGCAGGTCCATGTAATAGGCGGCTACACCTTC. Translating it yields CASSLGQVHVIGGYTF.

There are a few counts of this clonotype. The chain couples TRBV28 to TRBJ1-1; D is possibly TRBD1 (6 bases). The CDR3 has 13 amino acids. V was shortened by 7 bases and J by 6 bases, with 15 bases between the two germline ends. CDR1 and CDR2 from the germline V gene are MDHEN and SYDVKM. DNA for the CDR3: TGTGCCAGCACATTCAGGGGATTCGCTGAAGCTTTCTTT. Amino acids: CASTFRGFAEAFF.

This clonotype was counted at least ten times. The chain couples TRBV12-3 or TRBV12-4 to TRBJ2-7; 8 nucleotides align to TRBD1. V shed 5 bases and J 8 bases; nucleotides not matched to a gene: 11. The CDR3 loop spans 14 amino acids. The CDR3: CASSLTGERKKQYF. CDR3 DNA: TGTGCCAGCAGTCTGACAGGGGAAAGAAAGAAGCAGTACTTC.

This clonotype occurred once. The chain employs TRBV10-1 and TRBJ2-2; D call uncertain. CDR1 and CDR2 (germline): WNHNN, SYGVQD (reference sequence). V lost 1 base and J 0 bases, leaving 15 bases between the germline ends. This CDR3 is built from 18 residues. The CDR3 loop reads CASSEFPPGLSNTGELFF. DNA for the CDR3: TGCGCCAGCAGTGAGTTCCCGCCGGGCCTATCGAACACCGGGGAGCTGTTTTTT.

This clonotype occurred a few times. This rearrangement joins TRBV7-2 to TRBJ2-1, with 8 bases that match TRBD2. This CDR3 has 15 amino acids. J was trimmed by 8 bases and V by 5 bases; bases with no gene match: 11. Germline CDR1 reads SGHTA; CDR2 reads FQGNSA. The chain's CDR3 is CASSASVTSVYEQFF. The CDR3 coding sequence is TGTGCCAGCAGCGCCTCCGTGACTAGCGTATATGAGCAGTTCTTC.

V and J are TRBV7-8 and TRBJ2-1; D is ambiguous. The CDR3 is made up of 13 amino acids. Looked up from germline, CDR1 is SGHVS and CDR2 is FQNEAQ. V was pared by 0 bases and J by 7 bases, with 7 bases between. Here the CDR3 DNA reads TGTGCCAGCAGCTTAGCGCAAGGAAATGAGCAGTTCTTC. Protein product: CASSLAQGNEQFF.

This clonotype came up many times. This chain connects TRBV7-2 to TRBJ2-3, with TRBD1 matching over 10 bases. The V gene's germline CDR1 is SGHTA and CDR2 FQGNSA. This CDR3 spans 16 amino acids. V lost 5 bases to trimming and J lost 4 bases; unmatched junction nucleotides: 9. The CDR3 loop is CASSRGQGMSADTQYF. In DNA form, the CDR3 reads TGTGCCAGCAGCAGGGGACAGGGGATGTCTGCAGATACGCAGTATTTT.

Many counts were recorded for this clonotype. The rearrangement links TRBV12-3 or TRBV12-4 to TRBJ1-2; 7 bases are a match to TRBD1. Trimming removed 6 bases from V and 5 bases from J; junction bases left unmatched: 6. The CDR3 extends over 13 amino acids. The CDR3 is CASRPGQPYGYTF. The CDR3 DNA follows: TGTGCCAGCAGACCGGGACAGCCATATGGCTACACCTTC.

This clonotype was recorded many times. This sequence joins TRBV7-3 and TRBJ2-3, with 8 bases lining up with TRBD2. Germline V gene sequence: CDR1 SGHTA, CDR2 FQGTGA. This CDR3 has 15 amino acids. V shed 6 bases and J 6 bases; nucleotides not matched to a gene: 11. The CDR3 here is CASSSESGSMDTQYF. The CDR3 DNA reads as TGTGCCAGCAGTTCCGAGAGCGGGAGTATGGATACGCAGTATTTT.